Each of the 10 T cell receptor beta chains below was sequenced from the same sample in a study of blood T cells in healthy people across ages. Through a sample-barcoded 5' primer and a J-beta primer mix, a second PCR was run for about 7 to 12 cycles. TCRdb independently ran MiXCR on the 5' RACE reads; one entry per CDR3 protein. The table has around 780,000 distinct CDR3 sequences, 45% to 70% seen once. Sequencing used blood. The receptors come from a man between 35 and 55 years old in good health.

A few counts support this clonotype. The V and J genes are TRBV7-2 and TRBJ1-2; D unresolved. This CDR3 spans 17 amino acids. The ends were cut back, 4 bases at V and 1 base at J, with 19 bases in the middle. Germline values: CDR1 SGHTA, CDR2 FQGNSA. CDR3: CASSSPPMRIFNYGYTF. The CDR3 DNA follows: TGTGCCAGCAGCTCTCCCCCCATGAGGATTTTTAACTATGGCTACACCTTC.

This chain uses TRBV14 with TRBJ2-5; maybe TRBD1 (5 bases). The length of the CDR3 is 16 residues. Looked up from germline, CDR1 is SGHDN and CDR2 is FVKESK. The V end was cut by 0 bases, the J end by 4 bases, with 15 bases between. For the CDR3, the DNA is TGTGCCAGCAGCCAAGATCTGAACAGGAGACTAGAGACCCAGTACTTC. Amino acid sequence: CASSQDLNRRLETQYF.

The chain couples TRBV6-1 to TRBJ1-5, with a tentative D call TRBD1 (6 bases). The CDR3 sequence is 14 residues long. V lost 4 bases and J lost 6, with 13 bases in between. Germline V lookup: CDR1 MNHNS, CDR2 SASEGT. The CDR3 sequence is CASSAAGAVQPQHF. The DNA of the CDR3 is TGTGCCAGCAGTGCTGCAGGGGCGGTTCAGCCCCAGCATTTT.

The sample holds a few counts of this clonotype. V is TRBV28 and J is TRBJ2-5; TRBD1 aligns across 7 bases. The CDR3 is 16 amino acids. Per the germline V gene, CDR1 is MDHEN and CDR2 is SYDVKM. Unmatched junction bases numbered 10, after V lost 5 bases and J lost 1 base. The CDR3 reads CASSRQGNSLQETQYF. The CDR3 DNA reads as TGTGCCAGCAGTAGACAGGGTAACTCCCTCCAAGAGACCCAGTACTTC.

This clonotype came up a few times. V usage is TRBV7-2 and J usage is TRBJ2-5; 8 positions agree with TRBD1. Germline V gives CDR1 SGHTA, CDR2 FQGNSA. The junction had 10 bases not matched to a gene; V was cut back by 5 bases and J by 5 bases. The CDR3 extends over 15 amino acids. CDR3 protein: CASSNSQGVGETQYF. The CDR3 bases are TGTGCCAGCAGCAACTCACAGGGGGTGGGGGAGACCCAGTACTTC.

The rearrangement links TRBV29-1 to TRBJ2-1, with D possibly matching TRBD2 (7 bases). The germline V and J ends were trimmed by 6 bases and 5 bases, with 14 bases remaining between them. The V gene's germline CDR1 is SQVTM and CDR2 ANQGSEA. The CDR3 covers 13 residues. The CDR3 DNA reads TGCAGCGTGGGGGGGACAACCAACAATGAGCAGTTCTTC. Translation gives CSVGGTTNNEQFF.

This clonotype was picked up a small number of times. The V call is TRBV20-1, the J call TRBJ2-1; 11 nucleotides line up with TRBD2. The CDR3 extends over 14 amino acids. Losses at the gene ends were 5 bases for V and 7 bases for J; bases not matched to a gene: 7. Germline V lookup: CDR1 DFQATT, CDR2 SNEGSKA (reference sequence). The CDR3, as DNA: TGCAGTGCTGATAGCGGGAGGGCCTGGAATGAGCAGTTCTTC. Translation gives CSADSGRAWNEQFF.

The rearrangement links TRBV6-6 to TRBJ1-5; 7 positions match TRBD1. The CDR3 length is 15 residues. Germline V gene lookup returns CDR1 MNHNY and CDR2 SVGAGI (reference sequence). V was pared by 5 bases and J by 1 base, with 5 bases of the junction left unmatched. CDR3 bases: TGTGCCAGCAGTCTAAACAGGGGAAGCAATCAGCCCCAGCATTTT. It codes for CASSLNRGSNQPQHF.

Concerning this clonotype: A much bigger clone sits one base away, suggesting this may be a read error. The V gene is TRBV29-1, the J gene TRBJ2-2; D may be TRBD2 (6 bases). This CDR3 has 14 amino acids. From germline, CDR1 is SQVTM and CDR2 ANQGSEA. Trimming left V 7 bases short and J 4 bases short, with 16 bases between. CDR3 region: CSGRRDASTGELFF. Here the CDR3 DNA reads TGCAGCGGGAGGCGGGATGCGAGCACCGGGGAGCTGTTTTTT.

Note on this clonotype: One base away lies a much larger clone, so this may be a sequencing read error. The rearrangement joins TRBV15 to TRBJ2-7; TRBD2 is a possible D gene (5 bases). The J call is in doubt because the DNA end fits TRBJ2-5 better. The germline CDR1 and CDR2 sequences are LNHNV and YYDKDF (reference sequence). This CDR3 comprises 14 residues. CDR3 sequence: CATSLERVRETQYF. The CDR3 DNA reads TGTGCCACCAGCCTAGAGAGGGTTCGGGAGACCCAGTACTTC.